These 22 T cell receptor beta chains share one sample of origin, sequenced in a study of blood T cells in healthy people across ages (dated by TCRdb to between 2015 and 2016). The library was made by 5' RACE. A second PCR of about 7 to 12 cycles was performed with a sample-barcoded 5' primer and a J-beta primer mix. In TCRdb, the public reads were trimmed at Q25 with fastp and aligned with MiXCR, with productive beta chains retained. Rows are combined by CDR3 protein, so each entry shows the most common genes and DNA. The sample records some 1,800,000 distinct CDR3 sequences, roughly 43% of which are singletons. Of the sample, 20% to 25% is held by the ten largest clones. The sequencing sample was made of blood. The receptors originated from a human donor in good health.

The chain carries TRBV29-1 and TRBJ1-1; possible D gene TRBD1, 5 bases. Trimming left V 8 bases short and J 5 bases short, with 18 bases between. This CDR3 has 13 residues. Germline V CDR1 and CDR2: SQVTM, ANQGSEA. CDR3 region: CSLLGVSGTEAFF. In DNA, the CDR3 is TGCAGCCTTCTAGGGGTTTCAGGGACTGAAGCTTTCTTT. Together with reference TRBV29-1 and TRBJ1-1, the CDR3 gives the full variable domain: SAVISQKPSRDICQRGTSLTIQCQVDSQVTMMFWYRQQPGQSLTLIATANQGSEATYESGFVIDKFPISRPNLTFSTLTVSNMSPEDSSIYLCSLLGVSGTEAFFGQGTRLTVV.

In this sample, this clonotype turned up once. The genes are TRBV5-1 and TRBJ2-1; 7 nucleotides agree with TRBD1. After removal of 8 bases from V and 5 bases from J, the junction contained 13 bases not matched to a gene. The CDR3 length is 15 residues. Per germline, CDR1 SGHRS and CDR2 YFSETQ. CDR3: CASRDRGQAHNEQFF. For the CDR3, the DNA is TGCGCCAGTCGGGACAGAGGGCAAGCCCACAATGAGCAGTTCTTC.

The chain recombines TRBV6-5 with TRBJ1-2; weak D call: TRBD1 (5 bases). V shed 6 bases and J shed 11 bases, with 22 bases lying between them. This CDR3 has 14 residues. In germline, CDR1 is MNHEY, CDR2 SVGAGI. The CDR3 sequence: CASSPQGQAGWYTF. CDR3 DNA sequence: TGTGCCAGCAGCCCCCAGGGCCAAGCGGGTTGGTACACCTTC.

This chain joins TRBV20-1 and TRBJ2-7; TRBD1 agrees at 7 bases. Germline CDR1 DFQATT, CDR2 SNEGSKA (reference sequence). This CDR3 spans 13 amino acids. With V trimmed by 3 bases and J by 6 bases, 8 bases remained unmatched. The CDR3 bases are TGCAGTGCTAGTCGACAGGGACGAAGCGAGCAGTACTTC. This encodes CSASRQGRSEQYF.

CDR3 sequence: CASSFVGEGQPQHF. CDR3 DNA sequence: TGTGCCAGCAGCTTTGTGGGTGAGGGGCAGCCCCAGCATTTT. This rearrangement joins TRBV7-2 to TRBJ1-5, with D possibly TRBD1 on 5 matching bases. Germline assignment: CDR1 SGHTA and CDR2 FQGNSA. With 3 bases removed from V and 7 bases from J, the gap between germline ends came to 13 bases. The length of the CDR3 is 14 residues.

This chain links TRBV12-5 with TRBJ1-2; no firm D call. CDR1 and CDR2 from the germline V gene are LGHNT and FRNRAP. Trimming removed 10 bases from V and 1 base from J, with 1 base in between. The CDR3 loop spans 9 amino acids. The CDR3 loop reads CAINYGYTF. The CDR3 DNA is TGTGCTATTAACTATGGCTACACCTTC.

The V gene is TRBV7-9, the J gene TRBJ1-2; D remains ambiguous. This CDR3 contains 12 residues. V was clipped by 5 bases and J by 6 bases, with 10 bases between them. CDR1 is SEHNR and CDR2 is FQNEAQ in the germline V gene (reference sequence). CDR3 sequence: CASSPQTDGYTF. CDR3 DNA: TGTGCCAGCAGCCCTCAGACTGATGGCTACACCTTC.

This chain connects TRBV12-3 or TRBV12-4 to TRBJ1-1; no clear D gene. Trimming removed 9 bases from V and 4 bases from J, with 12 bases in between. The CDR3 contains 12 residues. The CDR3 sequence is CASRMDATEAFF. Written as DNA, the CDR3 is TGTGCCAGTCGAATGGACGCCACTGAAGCTTTCTTT.

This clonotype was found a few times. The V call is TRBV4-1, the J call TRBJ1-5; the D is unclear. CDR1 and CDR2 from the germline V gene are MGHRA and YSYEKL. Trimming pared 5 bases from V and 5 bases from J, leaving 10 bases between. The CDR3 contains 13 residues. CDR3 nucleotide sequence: TGCGCCAGCAGCGCTTTTCCCGATCAGCCCCAGCATTTT. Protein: CASSAFPDQPQHF.

The CDR3 spells CASSKVQPVQQQSSYNEQFF. CDR3 sequence (DNA): TGTGCCAGCAGCAAAGTTCAGCCTGTCCAGCAACAGAGCTCCTACAATGAGCAGTTCTTC. V usage is TRBV21-1 and J usage is TRBJ2-1; TRBD1, the D gene given by the table, was not confirmed from the DNA. TRBV21-1 represents a pseudogene. There are 20 residues in the CDR3.

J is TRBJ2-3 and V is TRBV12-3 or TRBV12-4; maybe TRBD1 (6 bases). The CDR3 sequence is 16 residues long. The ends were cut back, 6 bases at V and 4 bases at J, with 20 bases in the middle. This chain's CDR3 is CASSNTGTLQADTQYF. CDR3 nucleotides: TGTGCCAGCAGCAATACCGGGACATTACAAGCAGATACGCAGTATTTT.

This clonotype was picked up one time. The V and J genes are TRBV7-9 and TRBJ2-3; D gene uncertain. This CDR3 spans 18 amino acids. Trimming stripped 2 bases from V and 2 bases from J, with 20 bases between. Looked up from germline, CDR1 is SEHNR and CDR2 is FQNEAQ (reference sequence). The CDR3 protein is CASSLYLYGNEPTDTQYF. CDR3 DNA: TGTGCCAGCAGCTTATATCTCTACGGCAACGAACCCACAGATACGCAGTATTTT.

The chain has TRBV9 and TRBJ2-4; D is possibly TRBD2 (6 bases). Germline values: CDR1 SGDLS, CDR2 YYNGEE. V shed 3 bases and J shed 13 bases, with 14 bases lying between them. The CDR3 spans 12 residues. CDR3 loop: CASSGGAGEQYF. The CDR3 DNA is TGTGCCAGCAGCGGCGGGGCGGGTGAGCAGTACTTC.

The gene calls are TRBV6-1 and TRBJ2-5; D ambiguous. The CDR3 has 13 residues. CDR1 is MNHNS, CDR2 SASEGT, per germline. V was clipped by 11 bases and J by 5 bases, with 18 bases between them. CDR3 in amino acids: CALAAGLRETQYF. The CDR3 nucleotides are TGTGCCCTCGCTGCAGGCCTACGGGAGACCCAGTACTTC.

The CDR3 loop is CASSQASYTYQETQYF. The CDR3 region has the DNA TGTGCCAGCAGCCAAGCCTCCTACACGTACCAAGAGACCCAGTACTTC. V and J are TRBV13 and TRBJ2-5; D not certain. The CDR3 totals 16 residues. The germline V gene encodes CDR1 PRHDT and CDR2 FYEKMQ (reference sequence). V lost 5 bases and J 0 bases, leaving 16 bases between the germline ends.

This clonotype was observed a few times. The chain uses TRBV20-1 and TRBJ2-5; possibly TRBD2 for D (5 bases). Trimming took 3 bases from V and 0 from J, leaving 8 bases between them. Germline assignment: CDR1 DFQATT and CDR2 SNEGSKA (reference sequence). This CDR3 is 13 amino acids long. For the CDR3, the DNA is TGCAGTGCTAGGGGAGAGAACCAAGAGACCCAGTACTTC. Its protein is CSARGENQETQYF.

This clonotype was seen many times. CDR3 nucleotides: TGTGCCAGCAGTTACTTGGGGGGGCAGTACTTC. It yields the protein CASSYLGGQYF. The chain couples TRBV6-5 to TRBJ2-4, with TRBD2 identical over 7 bases. Looked up from germline, CDR1 is MNHEY and CDR2 is SVGAGI. J lost 13 bases, V lost 1 base, and 1 base had no gene match. This CDR3 has 11 residues.

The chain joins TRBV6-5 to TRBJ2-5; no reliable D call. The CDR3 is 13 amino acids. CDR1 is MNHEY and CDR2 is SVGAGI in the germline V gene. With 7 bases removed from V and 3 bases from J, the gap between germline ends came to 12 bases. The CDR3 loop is CASNRVPKETQYF. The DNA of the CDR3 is TGTGCCAGCAATCGGGTCCCTAAAGAGACCCAGTACTTC.

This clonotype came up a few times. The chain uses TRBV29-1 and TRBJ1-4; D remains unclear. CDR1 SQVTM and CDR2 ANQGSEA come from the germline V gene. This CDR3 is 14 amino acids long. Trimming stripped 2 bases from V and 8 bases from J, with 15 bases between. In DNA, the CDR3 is TGCAGCGTTGAATTGCGGGTGGGCGCGGAAAAACTGTTTTTT. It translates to CSVELRVGAEKLFF.

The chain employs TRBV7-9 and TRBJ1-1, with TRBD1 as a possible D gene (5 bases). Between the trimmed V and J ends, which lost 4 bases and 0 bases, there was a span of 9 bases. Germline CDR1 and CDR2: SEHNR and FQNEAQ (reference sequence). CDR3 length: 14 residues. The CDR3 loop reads CASSSAGLNTEAFF. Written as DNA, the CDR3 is TGTGCCAGCAGCTCCGCAGGGTTGAACACTGAAGCTTTCTTT.

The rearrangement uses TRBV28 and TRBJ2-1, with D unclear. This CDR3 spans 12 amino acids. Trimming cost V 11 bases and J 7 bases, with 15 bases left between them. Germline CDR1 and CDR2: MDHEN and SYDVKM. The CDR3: CAGKSEWNEQFF. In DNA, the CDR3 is TGTGCCGGCAAGAGTGAATGGAATGAGCAGTTCTTC.

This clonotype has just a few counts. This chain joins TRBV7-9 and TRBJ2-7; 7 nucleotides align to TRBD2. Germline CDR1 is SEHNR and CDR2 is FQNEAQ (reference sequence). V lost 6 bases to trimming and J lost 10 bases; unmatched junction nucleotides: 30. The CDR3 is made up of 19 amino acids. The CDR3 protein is CASSSWGGGRGASGFVQYF. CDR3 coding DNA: TGTGCCAGCAGTTCGTGGGGCGGGGGACGGGGTGCTAGCGGCTTTGTTCAGTACTTC. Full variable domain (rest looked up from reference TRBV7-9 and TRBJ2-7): DTGVSQNPRHKITKRGQNVTFRCDPISEHNRLYWYRQTLGQGPEFLTYFQNEAQLEKSRLLSDRFSAERPKGSFSTLEIQRTEQGDSAMYLCASSSWGGGRGASGFVQYFGPGTRLTVT.